This entry describes one T cell receptor (beta chain). No antigen is known for it. V lost 1 base and J lost 2, with 10 bases in between. The CDR3 is made up of 15 amino acids. Germline assignment: CDR1 SGHTA and CDR2 FQGNSA. The source of the sample is a study of blood T cells in healthy people across ages. General study findings and limits: From one million sequenced T cells, diversity estimates were lower bounds.

A second PCR of 7 to 11 cycles used a sample-barcoded 5' primer and a J-beta primer mix. TCRdb reprocessed the 5' RACE reads with MiXCR, giving one entry per CDR3 protein. The sample shows over a million distinct CDR3 sequences, around 27% of them seen only once. These data were also reused for a study on T cells of mothers and their children.

V gene TRBV7-2 combines with J gene TRBJ2-3; D not certain. The receptor was derived from a girl aged 2 to 9 in good health. The specimen was blood. This CDR3 is CASSLGARNTDTQYF. As DNA, the CDR3 is TGTGCCAGCAGCTTAGGAGCGCGGAACACAGATACGCAGTATTTT.